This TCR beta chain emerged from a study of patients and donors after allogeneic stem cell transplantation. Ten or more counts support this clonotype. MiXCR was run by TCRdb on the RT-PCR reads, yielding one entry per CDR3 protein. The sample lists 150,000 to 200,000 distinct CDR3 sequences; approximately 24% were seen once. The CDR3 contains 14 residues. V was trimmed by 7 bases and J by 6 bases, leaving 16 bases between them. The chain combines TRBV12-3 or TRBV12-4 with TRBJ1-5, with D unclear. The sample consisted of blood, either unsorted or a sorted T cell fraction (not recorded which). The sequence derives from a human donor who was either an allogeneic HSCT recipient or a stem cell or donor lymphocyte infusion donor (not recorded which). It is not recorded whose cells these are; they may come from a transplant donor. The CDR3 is CASTQPEWGQPQHF. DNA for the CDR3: TGTGCCAGCACCCAACCCGAGTGGGGTCAGCCCCAGCATTTT.